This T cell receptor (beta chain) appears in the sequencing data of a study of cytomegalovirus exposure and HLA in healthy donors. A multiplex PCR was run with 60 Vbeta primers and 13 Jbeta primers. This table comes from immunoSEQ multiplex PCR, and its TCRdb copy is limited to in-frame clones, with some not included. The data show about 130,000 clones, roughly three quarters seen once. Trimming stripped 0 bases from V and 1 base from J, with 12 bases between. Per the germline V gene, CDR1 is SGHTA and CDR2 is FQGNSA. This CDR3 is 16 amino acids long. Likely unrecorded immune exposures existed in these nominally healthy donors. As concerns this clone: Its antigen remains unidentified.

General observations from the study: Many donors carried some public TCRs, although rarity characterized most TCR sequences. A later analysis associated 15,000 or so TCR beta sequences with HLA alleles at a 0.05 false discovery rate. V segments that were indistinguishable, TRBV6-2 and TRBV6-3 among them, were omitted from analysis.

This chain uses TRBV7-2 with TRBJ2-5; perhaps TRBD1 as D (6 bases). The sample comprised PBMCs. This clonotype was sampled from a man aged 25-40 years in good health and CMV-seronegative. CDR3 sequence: CASSLALGDIQETQYF. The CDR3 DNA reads TGTGCCAGCAGCTTAGCGCTGGGGGACATCCAAGAGACCCAGTACTTC.